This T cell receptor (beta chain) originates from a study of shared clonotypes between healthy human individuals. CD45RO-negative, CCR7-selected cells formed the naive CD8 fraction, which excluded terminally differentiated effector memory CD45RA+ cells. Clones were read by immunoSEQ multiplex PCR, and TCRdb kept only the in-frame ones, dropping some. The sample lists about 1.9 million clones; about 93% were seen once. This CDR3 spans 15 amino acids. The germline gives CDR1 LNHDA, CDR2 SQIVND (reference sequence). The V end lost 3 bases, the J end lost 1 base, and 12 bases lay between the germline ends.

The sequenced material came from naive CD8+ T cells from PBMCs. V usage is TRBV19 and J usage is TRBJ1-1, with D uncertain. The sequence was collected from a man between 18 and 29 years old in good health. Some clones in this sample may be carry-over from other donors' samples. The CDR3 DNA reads TGTGCCAGTAGTATTGCTCCCTCGACGAACACTGAAGCTTTCTTT. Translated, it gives CASSIAPSTNTEAFF.